Detailed here is one T cell receptor (beta chain). Its specificity is not known. The data were obtained in a study of blood T cells in healthy people across ages. Study-wide results and caveats: The percentage of naive T cells correlated strongly with TCR beta diversity. Per million T cells, TCR beta diversity dropped roughly linearly as age increased. When set beside aged donors, long-lived donors presented more naive CD4+ cells and higher diversity.

With a J-beta primer mix and a sample-barcoded 5' primer, a second PCR ran 7 to 11 cycles. TCRdb processed the 5' RACE reads anew with MiXCR; each CDR3 protein has one entry. The data contain 790,000 or so distinct CDR3 sequences, 56% of them singletons. The CDR3 is made up of 16 amino acids. Germline CDR1 is SGHDN and CDR2 is FVKESK. The receptor was isolated from a man aged 40-50 years in good health. Source material: blood. This sequence joins TRBV14 and TRBJ2-4, with D possibly TRBD1 on 7 matching bases. Gene TRBJ2-7 matches the end of the DNA better, so the J call may be wrong. The CDR3 protein is CASSQVAGQFSYEQYF. The CDR3 DNA reads TGTGCCAGCAGCCAAGTGGCGGGACAGTTCTCCTACGAGCAGTACTTC.